This is a list of T cell receptor beta chains from one sample in a study of control samples from healthy donors and cancer patients. Assay: immunoSEQ multiplex PCR; the TCRdb copy retains only in-frame clones and omits some. The repertoire has more than 120,000 clones, about 91% of them found once; the top ten carry roughly 3.2%. Sequences were obtained from blood. Receptors originate from a man under 40 in good health. Each CDR3 is given with its conserved first and last residue. The order of the fields is J gene, V gene, D gene, clone size, CDR3 protein, CDR3 DNA. The D gene is left open where the match is weak. Where a row states a size, it is once, few, many or the class of an expanded clone; other rows omit it.

>TRBJ1-5|TRBV2|.|once
CASSEEMANQPQHF
TGTGCCAGCAGTGAAGAGATGGCCAATCAGCCCCAGCATTTT
>TRBJ1-2|TRBV6-2/TRBV6-3|TRBD1|.
CASSYTRTGPGYTF
TGTGCCAGCAGTTACACTCGGACAGGGCCAGGCTACACCTTC
>TRBJ2-2|TRBV5-1|.|.
CASSFGSLNTGELFF
TGCGCCAGCAGCTTTGGTAGCCTGAACACCGGGGAGCTGTTTTTT
>TRBJ1-5|TRBV6-6|TRBD1|.
CASSYPTGGGGQPQHF
TGTGCCAGCAGTTACCCGACAGGGGGTGGGGGTCAGCCCCAGCATTTT
>TRBJ1-6|TRBV5-4|TRBD1|.
CASSFADRDWDNSPLHF
TGTGCCAGCAGCTTTGCGGACAGGGATTGGGATAATTCACCCCTCCACTTT
>TRBJ1-1|TRBV9|.|.
CASSAAPGRTLEAFF
TGTGCCAGCAGCGCCGCTCCGGGACGGACTCTAGAAGCTTTCTTT
>TRBJ1-1|TRBV11-2|.|.
CASSLVRGEAFF
TGTGCCAGCAGCTTAGTCCGCGGTGAAGCTTTCTTT
>TRBJ1-2|TRBV27|.|once
CASSPKQAYYGYTF
TGTGCCAGCAGTCCGAAACAGGCCTACTATGGCTACACCTTC
>TRBJ1-2|TRBV9|TRBD1|once
CASSPAGTANYGYTF
TGTGCCAGCAGCCCAGCCGGGACAGCAAACTATGGCTACACCTTC
>TRBJ1-1|TRBV7-2|.|.
CASSLDPNTEAFF
TGTGCCAGCAGCTTAGACCCGAACACTGAAGCTTTCTTT
>TRBJ2-7|TRBV29-1|.|.
CSGGTGGFYEQYF
TGCAGCGGTGGGACCGGCGGCTTCTACGAGCAGTACTTC
>TRBJ2-3|TRBV5-1|TRBD2|.
CASSLDTSGGSTQYF
TGCGCCAGCAGCTTGGACACTAGCGGGGGGTCTACGCAGTATTTT
>TRBJ2-3|TRBV6-1|TRBD2|.
CASSDTGSGDTQYF
TGTGCCAGCAGTGATACAGGTAGCGGGGATACGCAGTATTTT
>TRBJ1-2|TRBV30|TRBD1|.
CAWSVRPQGAVGYTF
TGTGCCTGGAGTGTACGTCCGCAGGGGGCGGTTGGCTACACCTTC